The TCR beta chain under discussion was sequenced for a study of T cell repertoires in cytomegalovirus infection. Using its own MiXCR run on the reads, TCRdb lists one record per CDR3 protein. The data show hundreds of thousands of distinct CDR3 sequences, 30% to 40% seen once. Comments on this clonotype: Its specificity is not known.

CDR1 is ENHRY and CDR2 is SYGVKD in the germline V gene. V dropped 5 bases and J dropped 1; count of bases not matched to a gene: 3. There are 15 residues in the CDR3. Source: cultured PBMCs, taken from culture after CMV antigen stimulation. The sequence came from a human donor in good health (CMV status not recorded). Some clones in this sample may be carry-over from other donors' samples. The J gene is TRBJ2-3, the V gene TRBV10-3, with 10 bases matching TRBD1. The DNA for the CDR3 is TGTGCCATCAGTACCGGGACAGGGGGCACAGATACGCAGTATTTT. It is translated as CAISTGTGGTDTQYF.